This is a list of T cell receptor beta chains from one sample in a study of shared clonotypes between healthy human individuals. Here immunoSEQ multiplex PCR was the method, and the copy in TCRdb shows in-frame clones only, minus some. The repertoire holds roughly 2.1 million clones, with about 92% as singletons. The sample consisted of naive CD8+ T cells from PBMCs. Receptors originate from a man aged 18 to 30 in good health. Some clones in this sample may be carry-over from other donors' samples. CDR3s include the opening cysteine and the closing phenylalanine or tryptophan. Fields, in order: CDR3 DNA, CDR3 protein, V gene, clone size, J gene, D gene. D genes are given only for firm matches. Part of the rows lack a size; the others show once, few, many or a class for expanded clones.

TGTGCCAGCAGCGTAGAGGACAGTTCCTACGAGCAGTACTTC	CASSVEDSSYEQYF	TRBV9	NA	TRBJ2-7	NA
TGTGCCATCAAGGAGAGGGGGGCCAACGTCCTGACTTTC	CAIKERGANVLTF	TRBV10-3	NA	TRBJ2-6	NA
TGTGCCAGCAGCCCTTTCTTTAGCGGGAGCGGTGTAGATACGCAGTATTTT	CASSPFFSGSGVDTQYF	TRBV7-3	NA	TRBJ2-3	TRBD2
TGTGCCAGCAGTTTTCCGGGACAGGGCAGCTATGGCTACACCTTC	CASSFPGQGSYGYTF	TRBV28	NA	TRBJ1-2	TRBD1
TGTGCCAGCAGTGATTTAGCGGCAAACAATGAGCAGTTCTTC	CASSDLAANNEQFF	TRBV6-1	NA	TRBJ2-1	NA
TGTGCCATCAGCCTTGGGGGCACTGAAGCTTTCTTT	CAISLGGTEAFF	TRBV10-3	few	TRBJ1-1	NA
TGTGCCAGCAGCCTGACTAGCGGGAGTCGGGAGACCCAGTACTTC	CASSLTSGSRETQYF	TRBV5-5	NA	TRBJ2-5	TRBD2
TGTGCCAGTAGTATAGCGAATCAGCCCCAGCATTTT	CASSIANQPQHF	TRBV19	NA	TRBJ1-5	NA
TGTGCCAGTAGCACGGGACACCCGAATCAGCCCCAGCATTTT	CASSTGHPNQPQHF	TRBV19	NA	TRBJ1-5	NA
TGTGCCAGCAGCCAAGCTCCTCTTTGGCCTGAAGCTTTCTTT	CASSQAPLWPEAFF	TRBV4-2	NA	TRBJ1-1	NA
TGTGCCAGTAGTCCGGACAGGCCTAACTACACCTTC	CASSPDRPNYTF	TRBV19	NA	TRBJ1-2	TRBD1
TGTGCCAGCAGAACGACAGGGAACTACACCTTC	CASRTTGNYTF	TRBV6-5	NA	TRBJ1-2	TRBD1
TGTGCCAGCAGCTCCGCCCGCAGCAACTACGAGCAGTACTTC	CASSSARSNYEQYF	TRBV7-9	once	TRBJ2-7	NA
TGTGCCAGCAGTTCCGTGGCGGGAGTAGAGACCCAGTACTTC	CASSSVAGVETQYF	TRBV28	NA	TRBJ2-5	TRBD2
TGTGCCAGCAGCGTGGGGACTAGCGGGATCTACAATGAGCAGTTCTTC	CASSVGTSGIYNEQFF	TRBV5-6	NA	TRBJ2-1	TRBD2
TGTGCCAGCAGCTTGGAGACTAGCGGATATGCCTACGAGCAGTACTTC	CASSLETSGYAYEQYF	TRBV5-4	NA	TRBJ2-7	TRBD2
TGCGCCAGCAGCCAACCCAACAGGGTAGGAATGGGTGAGACCCAGTACTTC	CASSQPNRVGMGETQYF	TRBV4-1	NA	TRBJ2-5	NA
TGTGCCAGCAGTTCCCCCTTTGAAGGAGAGGACGCGGCTGGAAACACCATATATTTT	CASSSPFEGEDAAGNTIYF	TRBV27	NA	TRBJ1-3	NA
TGTGCCAGCAATCGCGGACGCCCAAACTATGGCTACACCTTC	CASNRGRPNYGYTF	TRBV28	NA	TRBJ1-2	NA
TGTGCCAGCAGCTTAGAAAACTTGAGCCTAGAGACCCAGTACTTC	CASSLENLSLETQYF	TRBV7-6	NA	TRBJ2-5	NA
TGTGCCACCAGTCGTCGGACGAACACTGAAGCTTTCTTT	CATSRRTNTEAFF	TRBV15	NA	TRBJ1-1	NA
TGTGCCAGCAGTTTATTGGCCACCCACACTGAAGCTTTCTTT	CASSLLATHTEAFF	TRBV27	NA	TRBJ1-1	NA
TGTGCCAGCAGTTATGGACTACCCACCTACAATGAGCAGTTCTTC	CASSYGLPTYNEQFF	TRBV27	NA	TRBJ2-1	NA
TGTGCCAGCAGTTTAATTGCTCAGCTTGGGCCTAGGTGGGATACGCAGTATTTT	CASSLIAQLGPRWDTQYF	TRBV27	NA	TRBJ2-3	NA
TGTGCCAGCAGACACAGGTTTCTTAGCGATGGCTACACCTTC	CASRHRFLSDGYTF	TRBV6-5	NA	TRBJ1-2	NA
TGTGCCAGCAGTACTCAGTGGACTAGCGGGCAAGGCTCACTAACCGGGGAGCTGTTTTTT	CASSTQWTSGQGSLTGELFF	TRBV28	NA	TRBJ2-2	TRBD2
TGTGCCAGCAGCTCCGACAGGGGAAGGACTGAAGCTTTCTTT	CASSSDRGRTEAFF	TRBV13	NA	TRBJ1-1	TRBD1
TGTGCCAGCAGTTACTCGGCCCTAGCCGGGGAGCTGTTTTTT	CASSYSALAGELFF	TRBV6-6	NA	TRBJ2-2	NA
TGTGCCAGCAGCTTAAGCCTATACTACGAGCAGTACTTC	CASSLSLYYEQYF	TRBV7-2	once	TRBJ2-7	NA
TGTGCCACCTCCGCCCCGGGGCTAGCGGGATGGAATGAGCAGTTCTTC	CATSAPGLAGWNEQFF	TRBV2	NA	TRBJ2-1	TRBD2
TGTGCCAGCAGCTTAGACCTCGGGACTAGTTTGACAGATACGCAGTATTTT	CASSLDLGTSLTDTQYF	TRBV11-2	NA	TRBJ2-3	TRBD2
TGTGCCAGCAGCTTAGTTCCAGGGCGATCTGAAGCTTTCTTT	CASSLVPGRSEAFF	TRBV13	NA	TRBJ1-1	NA
TGCGCCAGCAGTGAAACGGGAATACCCTACGAGCAGTACTTC	CASSETGIPYEQYF	TRBV10-2	NA	TRBJ2-7	NA
TGTGCCAGCAGCCACTCTAGGGGGGTCTACGAGCAGTACTTC	CASSHSRGVYEQYF	TRBV14	NA	TRBJ2-7	NA
TGTGCCAGCAGTTACCCCGGGACTAGCCGTCCGGAGACCCAGTACTTC	CASSYPGTSRPETQYF	TRBV7-8	NA	TRBJ2-5	TRBD2
TGTGCCAGCAGTTTATGGGACGGCAAAAACATTCAGTACTTC	CASSLWDGKNIQYF	TRBV28	once	TRBJ2-4	NA
TGTGCCAGCAGTTGGAGAGGGAACACTGAAGCTTTCTTT	CASSWRGNTEAFF	TRBV5-4	few	TRBJ1-1	NA
TGTGCCAGCAGCTTAGGATGGGACAGGGCCTACGAGCAGTACTTC	CASSLGWDRAYEQYF	TRBV7-2	NA	TRBJ2-7	TRBD1
TGTGCCAGCAGTCCACCCAGAAACTATGGCTACACCTTC	CASSPPRNYGYTF	TRBV28	NA	TRBJ1-2	NA
TGTGCCAGCAGCCAAAGTCTCTATCTGGGGGCGGGAGATTACGAGCAGTACTTC	CASSQSLYLGAGDYEQYF	TRBV4-2	NA	TRBJ2-7	NA
TGTGCCAGCAGAGACCGTGCAACTAATGAAAAACTGTTTTTT	CASRDRATNEKLFF	TRBV6-1	NA	TRBJ1-4	NA
TGTGCCAGCAGCTTAGCAGGGGATGAAAAACTGTTTTTT	CASSLAGDEKLFF	TRBV7-9	NA	TRBJ1-4	NA
TGCGCCAGCAGCCGGGGACTAGGATCCTACAATGAGCAGTTCTTC	CASSRGLGSYNEQFF	TRBV4-3	NA	TRBJ2-1	TRBD2
TGTGCCAGTAGGAGCGGACAGGAGCAGTTCTTC	CASRSGQEQFF	TRBV19	NA	TRBJ2-1	NA
TGTGCCAGCAGTTTTCAAAGGACAGGGGGCTGGGATGGCTACACCTTC	CASSFQRTGGWDGYTF	TRBV28	once	TRBJ1-2	TRBD1
TGTGCCATCAGGGAAGGAGAAGAACTGTTTTTT	CAIREGEELFF	TRBV10-3	NA	TRBJ1-4	NA
TGTGCCAGCAGTCTTCTTAGCGGACTAACCTACAATGAGCAGTTCTTC	CASSLLSGLTYNEQFF	TRBV27	NA	TRBJ2-1	NA
TGTGCCTGGAGTGTACGTGGGGGCTCCTACGAGCAGTACTTC	CAWSVRGGSYEQYF	TRBV30	NA	TRBJ2-7	NA
TGTGCCAGTAGTGCCGGGACAGGACCCTACGAGCAGTACTTC	CASSAGTGPYEQYF	TRBV19	NA	TRBJ2-7	TRBD1
TGTGCCAGCAGCGCCTCCGGTTGGGGATTGGAAAAACTGTTTTTT	CASSASGWGLEKLFF	TRBV11-2	NA	TRBJ1-4	NA
TGTGCCAGTAGTGCTAGCGGGGCCGCCTCCTACAATGAGCAGTTCTTC	CASSASGAASYNEQFF	TRBV19	NA	TRBJ2-1	TRBD2
TGTGCCAGCAGCATAGACCTTAGCTCCTACAATGAGCAGTTCTTC	CASSIDLSSYNEQFF	TRBV28	NA	TRBJ2-1	NA
TGTGCCAGCAGCGTAATAGATCTGAACACTGAAGCTTTCTTT	CASSVIDLNTEAFF	TRBV9	NA	TRBJ1-1	NA
TGTGCCAGCAGCGCGCCGGGACGCCCCTATGGCTACACCTTC	CASSAPGRPYGYTF	TRBV5-5	NA	TRBJ1-2	NA